Presented here are 27 T cell receptor beta chains from one specimen sequenced in a study of T cell clonality in common variable immunodeficiency. The antigens of these receptors remain unknown. The protocol was immunoSEQ multiplex PCR, while the TCRdb copy is restricted to in-frame clones and leaves out a portion. Sampling found about 28,000 clones, none seen once. Study-wide points: Fewer deletions and N-nucleotide insertions were reportedly seen in common variable immunodeficiency TCR beta sequences.

The sequencing input was peripheral blood mononuclear cells. The receptors derive from a human donor with common variable immunodeficiency.

This clone showed up just a few times. The CDR3 extends 3 residues past the end of the read, so its final part is completed from the germline J gene. The chain couples TRBV2 to TRBJ1-4, with 9 bases that match TRBD1. Trimming took 5 bases from V and 5 from J; bases not matched to a gene: 6. CDR3 length equals 15 residues. Germline V gene lookup returns CDR1 SNHLY and CDR2 FYNNEI. This CDR3 is CASSHRGQGNEKLFF. The DNA read from the CDR3 is TGTGCCAGCAGTCACAGGGGGCAGGGGAATGAAAAA. The entire variable domain, with the rest obtained from reference TRBV2 and TRBJ1-4, is as follows: EPEVTQTPSHQVTQMGQEVILRCVPISNHLYFYWYRQILGQKVEFLVSFYNNEISEKSEIFDDQFSVERPDGSNFTLKIRSTKLEDSAMYFCASSHRGQGNEKLFFGSGTQLSVL.

In its sample, this clone was seen many times. The CDR3 end falls 3 residues outside the read, so it is completed with the germline J gene. V and J are TRBV10-3 and TRBJ2-6; TRBD2 is a possible D gene (6 bases). V was pared by 10 bases and J by 0 bases, with 10 bases between. There are 14 residues in the CDR3. Germline-derived CDR1 and CDR2 are ENHRY and SYGVKD. CDR3 amino acids: CATKEGSGANVLTF. The CDR3 bases that were read are TGTGCCACCAAGGAGGGCTCTGGGGCCAACGTC.

Notes on this clone: The read ends 3 residues before the CDR3 terminus; that terminus is restored from the germline J gene. The chain recombines TRBV18 with TRBJ1-6; the match to TRBD1 covers 8 bases. The germline CDR1 and CDR2 sequences are KGHSH and LQKENI. This CDR3 is 16 amino acids long. After removal of 3 bases from V and 7 bases from J, the junction contained 8 bases not matched to a gene. Here the CDR3 reads CASSPPSGQENSPLHF. The part of the CDR3 DNA that was read is TGTGCCAGCTCACCGCCCTCGGGACAGGAAAATTCACCC.

The table lists this clone with many counts. The CDR3 goes on 3 residues after the read ends, and that part is filled in from the germline J gene. The chain is built from TRBV19 and TRBJ1-5; the D gene is possibly TRBD1 (5 bases). V lost 0 bases and J 0 bases, leaving 9 bases between the germline ends. CDR1 and CDR2 (germline): LNHDA, SQIVND (reference sequence). The CDR3 spans 16 residues. The CDR3 reads CASSIESGYSNQPQHF. Partial CDR3 DNA: TGTGCCAGTAGTATAGAGTCAGGGTATAGCAATCAGCCC.

Note on this clone: From the germline J gene comes the end of the CDR3, since the read stops 3 residues before it. The chain is built from TRBV7-9 and TRBJ2-5; possible D gene TRBD2, 5 bases. The germline CDR1 and CDR2 sequences are SEHNR and FQNEAQ (reference sequence). The CDR3 totals 12 residues. With 2 bases removed from V and 7 bases from J, the gap between germline ends came to 8 bases. The sequenced part of the CDR3 DNA is TGTGCCAGCAGCTTATACGAGGGGACC. It yields the protein CASSLYEGT. The full CDR3 protein is CASSLYEGTQYF.

This clone has a count of ten or more. The CDR3 loop is CSARVPSGGFYNEQFF. CDR3 DNA, as far as it was read: TGCAGTGCTAGAGTTCCTAGCGGGGGATTCTACAATGAG. The V and J genes are TRBV20-1 and TRBJ2-1; the match to TRBD2 covers 10 bases. Sequencing ends 3 residues short of the CDR3 end; the germline J gene provides the rest. Germline CDR1 reads DFQATT; CDR2 reads SNEGSKA (reference sequence). The V segment lost 1 base and the J segment 3 bases; nucleotides outside the gene matches: 6. The CDR3 length is 16 residues.

This clone was seen only a few times. Sequencing ends 3 residues short of the CDR3 end; the germline J gene provides the rest. The chain carries TRBV5-6 and TRBJ2-5; unclear D gene. Germline V gene lookup returns CDR1 SGHDT and CDR2 YYEEEE. This CDR3 is 13 amino acids long. V lost 6 bases and J 4 bases, leaving 13 bases between the germline ends. CDR3 residues: CASTLPGRETQYF. Incomplete CDR3 DNA: TGTGCCAGCACCCTGCCGGGTAGAGAGACC.

The table lists this clone with a few counts. The sequenced fragment ends 3 residues before the CDR3 boundary, so the rest is inferred from the germline J gene. V usage is TRBV30 and J usage is TRBJ2-1; 15 bases map to TRBD2. The J segment lost 1 base and the V segment lost 2 bases, leaving 6 bases of the junction unmatched. In germline, CDR1 is GTSNPN, CDR2 SVGIG (reference sequence). There are 18 residues in the CDR3. This CDR3 reads CAWSTGLAGGSSYNEQFF. The DNA read from the CDR3 is TGTGCCTGGAGTACGGGACTAGCGGGGGGCTCTTCCTACAATGAG. Full variable domain (remainder filled in from reference TRBV30 and TRBJ2-1): SQTIHQWPATLVQPVGSPLSLECTVEGTSNPNLYWYRQAAGRGLQLLFYSVGIGQISSEVPQNLSASRPQDRQFILSSKKLLLSDSGFYLCAWSTGLAGGSSYNEQFFGPGTRLTVL.

About this clone itself: The DNA ends 3 residues before the CDR3 does, and the rest of the CDR3 is filled in from the germline J gene. The genes are TRBV6-2 or TRBV6-3 and TRBJ1-5; unclear D gene. The CDR3 spans 16 residues. The germline V gene encodes CDR1 MNHEY and CDR2 SVGEGT. V lost 0 bases to trimming and J lost 7 bases, with 16 bases between them. CDR3: CASSYSSYRVGQPQHF. CDR3 DNA (partial): TGTGCCAGCAGTTACTCGAGTTACAGAGTAGGCCAGCCC.

This clone has only a few counts. The part of the CDR3 DNA that was read is TGTGCCAGCAGTGAATCGCACAGGGGCAGGGAGACC. Encoded protein: CASSESHRGRET. The complete CDR3 protein is CASSESHRGRETQYF. The rearrangement uses TRBV6-1 and TRBJ2-5; 7 bases align to TRBD1. The DNA ends 3 residues before the CDR3 does, and the rest of the CDR3 is filled in from the germline J gene. Unmatched junction bases numbered 8, after V lost 2 bases and J lost 5 bases. Per germline, CDR1 MNHNS and CDR2 SASEGT. CDR3 size: 15 residues.

This clone showed up just a few times. The read ends 3 residues early relative to the CDR3; the germline J gene fills the gap. The J gene is TRBJ2-7, the V gene TRBV7-2; D is possibly TRBD1 (6 bases). The V end was cut by 5 bases, the J end by 6 bases, with 17 bases between. Germline CDR1 and CDR2: SGHTA and FQGNSA. CDR3 length equals 14 residues. CDR3 DNA, as far as it was read: TGTGCCAGCAGCGTAGACAGGTCCCCGGTCGAG. Amino acid sequence: CASSVDRSPVE. The entire CDR3 sequence reads CASSVDRSPVEQYF.

There are a few counts of this clone. The read ends 3 residues early relative to the CDR3; the germline J gene fills the gap. This chain connects TRBV29-1 to TRBJ2-7; 9 bases map to TRBD1. Germline V gene sequence: CDR1 SQVTM, CDR2 ANQGSEA. The CDR3 contains 14 residues. V lost 6 bases and J lost 4; bases outside the gene matches: 10. CDR3 sequence: CSVFGQGKQYEQYF. The part of the CDR3 DNA that was read is TGCAGCGTGTTTGGACAGGGGAAGCAGTACGAG.

By frequency in the sample, this clone is medium-sized. From the germline J gene comes the end of the CDR3, since the read stops 3 residues before it. The genes are TRBV19 and TRBJ2-4; D perhaps matches TRBD1 (6 bases). This CDR3 region has 17 residues. V lost 5 bases to trimming and J lost 1 base, with 18 bases between them. Germline V gene sequence: CDR1 LNHDA, CDR2 SQIVND (reference sequence). CDR3 sequence: CASSSAYRVAAKNIQYF. CDR3 bases read: TGTGCCAGTAGTTCCGCGTACAGGGTAGCGGCCAAAAACATT.

This clone appeared a few times. The CDR3 end falls 3 residues outside the read, so it is completed with the germline J gene. V and J are TRBV6-2 or TRBV6-3 and TRBJ2-5; 7 bases match TRBD1. The germline V gene encodes CDR1 MNHEY and CDR2 SVGEGT. The ends lost 6 bases at V and 5 bases at J; junction bases unmatched: 12. The CDR3 consists of 15 residues. Incomplete CDR3 DNA: TGTGCCAGCAGCTCCCAAAGGGGGCTCTGGGAGACC. It is translated as CASSSQRGLWET. The full CDR3 is CASSSQRGLWETQYF.

For this clone: The read gets to within 3 residues of the CDR3 end, and the germline J gene fills in the rest. V and J are TRBV6-1 and TRBJ1-5; the D gene is possibly TRBD1 (6 bases). The CDR3 has 16 amino acids. V was cut by 2 bases and J by 2 bases, with 13 bases left in between. The V gene's germline CDR1 is MNHNS and CDR2 SASEGT. The sequenced part of the CDR3 DNA is TGTGCCAGCAGTGAAACGGGGGGCAGGGGCAATCAGCCC. Its translation is CASSETGGRGNQP. The whole CDR3 sequence is CASSETGGRGNQPQHF.

Details on this clone: The read ends 3 residues early relative to the CDR3; the germline J gene fills the gap. The gene calls are TRBV5-5 and TRBJ2-5; the D gene is possibly TRBD2 (5 bases). The V gene lost 5 bases and the J gene lost 5 bases, with 19 bases spanning the gap. The germline gives CDR1 SGHKS, CDR2 YYEKEE (reference sequence). The CDR3 length is 15 residues. CDR3 amino acids: CASSLRLAVGETQYF. CDR3 bases read: TGTGCCAGCAGTTTGAGGCTAGCAGTCGGGGAGACC.

This clone was seen a few times. The read ends 3 residues early relative to the CDR3; the germline J gene fills the gap. J is TRBJ1-1 and V is TRBV6-2 or TRBV6-3; possibly TRBD1 for D (5 bases). From germline, CDR1 is MNHEY and CDR2 SVGEGT. V dropped 5 bases and J dropped 1 base, with 8 bases sitting between them. The CDR3 contains 13 residues. The DNA read from the CDR3 is TGTGCCAGCAGTCTTGGACAGAACACTGAA. Its protein product is CASSLGQNTE. The full CDR3 reads CASSLGQNTEAFF.

Ten or more counts support this clone. The part of the CDR3 DNA that was read is TGCGCCAGCAGCTTGGCCGGGGGGGCCGGGGAGACC. Protein sequence: CASSLAGGAGET. The CDR3 as a whole reads CASSLAGGAGETQYF. This chain links TRBV5-1 with TRBJ2-5; 8 nucleotides agree with TRBD2. The observed sequence ends 3 residues before the CDR3 terminus, with the missing tail filled in from the germline J gene. The CDR3 has 15 amino acids. V gave up 0 bases and J gave up 5 bases; unmatched junction bases: 6. The V gene's germline CDR1 is SGHRS and CDR2 YFSETQ.

This clone showed up just a few times. Partial CDR3 DNA: TGTGCCAGCTCACCCGTCAGGACTAGCGGGGGGGCCGGGTACAATGAG. It encodes CASSPVRTSGGAGYNE. The CDR3, in full, reads CASSPVRTSGGAGYNEQFF. V is TRBV18 and J is TRBJ2-1; 15 bases align to TRBD2. From the germline J gene comes the end of the CDR3, since the read stops 3 residues before it. V shed 3 bases, J shed 4 bases, and the junction held 10 bases outside the gene matches. CDR1 and CDR2 (germline): KGHSH, LQKENI. The CDR3 runs to 19 residues. The entire variable domain, with the rest obtained from reference TRBV18 and TRBJ2-1, is as follows: NAGVMQNPRHLVRRRGQEARLRCSPMKGHSHVYWYRQLPEEGLKFMVYLQKENIIDESGMPKERFSAEFPKEGPSILRIQQVVRGDSAAYFCASSPVRTSGGAGYNEQFFGPGTRLTVL.

This clone turned up a few times. The read gets to within 3 residues of the CDR3 end, and the germline J gene fills in the rest. The chain is built from TRBV19 and TRBJ2-3, with 8 bases identical to TRBD2. Trimming cost V 7 bases and J 0 bases; bases outside gene matches: 6. The CDR3 consists of 15 residues. The V gene's germline CDR1 is LNHDA and CDR2 SQIVND (reference sequence). Incomplete CDR3 DNA: TGTGCCAGTAATCTCGGGGGGGTTAGCACAGATACG. Its protein product is CASNLGGVSTDT. The CDR3 in full is CASNLGGVSTDTQYF.

This clone was counted a few times. The sequence runs out 3 residues before the end of the CDR3; the remainder is reconstructed from the germline J gene. V usage is TRBV18 and J usage is TRBJ2-5; 7 nucleotides match TRBD1. CDR3 length: 15 residues. Unmatched junction bases numbered 5, after V lost 3 bases and J lost 1 base. The germline gives CDR1 KGHSH, CDR2 LQKENI. CDR3: CASSPLTGFQETQYF. The sequenced CDR3 bases are TGTGCCAGCTCACCTCTGACAGGGTTCCAAGAGACC.

Comment on this clone: Read coverage stops 3 residues before the CDR3 terminus; the germline J gene supplies the remainder. V is TRBV5-1 and J is TRBJ1-2; 7 nucleotides align to TRBD1. The CDR3 runs to 14 residues. V shed 4 bases, J shed 4 bases, and the junction held 7 bases outside the gene matches. Germline V lookup: CDR1 SGHRS, CDR2 YFSETQ. The CDR3 DNA, read in part, is TGCGCCAGCAGCCCCACAGGGGTCAGCTATGGC. Encoded protein: CASSPTGVSYG. The entire CDR3 is CASSPTGVSYGYTF.

This clone showed up many times. The CDR3 end lies 3 residues beyond the end of the read and is filled in from the germline J gene. This rearrangement joins TRBV19 to TRBJ1-5; D ambiguous. The CDR3 loop spans 14 amino acids. V lost 5 bases, J lost 6 bases, and 14 bases lay in between. Germline loops: CDR1 LNHDA, CDR2 SQIVND (reference sequence). This CDR3 reads CASSRGGKGQPQHF. The DNA read from the CDR3 is TGTGCCAGTAGTCGGGGAGGGAAGGGTCAGCCC.

This clone has more than one count but fewer than ten. The read terminates 3 residues ahead of where the CDR3 ends, so the germline J gene completes it. The chain has TRBV19 and TRBJ2-3, with a possible D match to TRBD2 (7 bases). This CDR3 comprises 16 residues. The V gene lost 7 bases and the J gene lost 3 bases, with 20 bases spanning the gap. Germline assignment: CDR1 LNHDA and CDR2 SQIVND (reference sequence). The CDR3 loop is CASTLRGGRRTDTQYF. The sequenced CDR3 bases are TGTGCCAGTACTTTGAGGGGGGGGAGGAGAACAGATACG.

With regard to this clone: From the germline J gene comes the end of the CDR3, since the read stops 3 residues before it. This chain connects TRBV6-2 or TRBV6-3 to TRBJ1-2; TRBD1 might be the D (5 bases). CDR1 is MNHEY and CDR2 is SVGEGT in the germline V gene. The CDR3 consists of 11 residues. The V gene lost 7 bases and the J gene lost 5 bases, with 8 bases spanning the gap. The CDR3 sequence is CASTQGYGYTF. CDR3 DNA (partial): TGTGCCAGCACCCAGGGTTATGGC.

A remark on this clone: The read stops 3 residues short of the end of the CDR3; the missing end is completed from the germline J gene. J is TRBJ1-1 and V is TRBV7-6; 7 bases align to TRBD1. Losses at the gene ends were 1 base for V and 3 bases for J; bases not matched to a gene: 2. The CDR3 is 14 amino acids. Germline-derived CDR1 and CDR2 are SGHVS and FNYEAQ. CDR3 bases read: TGTGCCAGCAGCTTAGGAGGGGGCTACACTGAA. Translating it yields CASSLGGGYTE. In full, the CDR3 reads CASSLGGGYTEAFF.

Here the CDR3 reads CASRPEGDFYTGELFF. Incomplete CDR3 DNA: TGTGCCAGCAGGCCCGAAGGGGACTTTTACACCGGGGAG. The chain is built from TRBV7-6 and TRBJ2-2; D may be TRBD2 (6 bases). The read falls 3 residues short of the CDR3 end, and the missing part is taken from the germline J gene. The CDR3 is 16 residues long. CDR1 is SGHVS, CDR2 FNYEAQ, per germline. The ends were cut back, 6 bases at V and 3 bases at J, with 17 bases in the middle. The full variable domain, with the rest looked up from reference TRBV7-6 and TRBJ2-2, is GAGVSQSPRYKVTKRGQDVALRCDPISGHVSLYWYRQALGQGPEFLTYFNYEAQQDKSGLPNDRFSAERPEGSISTLTIQRTEQRDSAMYRCASRPEGDFYTGELFFGEGSRLTVL.